This TCR beta chain was retrieved from a study of T cell responses to AZD1222 COVID-19 vaccine. Looked up from germline, CDR1 is SGHDT and CDR2 is YYEEEE. The ends were cut back, 4 bases at V and 5 bases at J, with 15 bases in the middle. The CDR3 runs to 14 residues. Overall study results and limits: Donors were mostly white British, more females; clonal diversity possibly underestimated.

Repertoires were generated with immunoSEQ multiplex PCR, while TCRdb's copy carries only in-frame clones and drops some. The table records 130,000 to 150,000 clones, more than 85% of them present only once. Regarding this clone: The antigen remains undetermined.

The chain combines TRBV5-6 with TRBJ2-5, with D possibly called TRBD1 or TRBD2 (6 bases each). Source: peripheral blood, taken on day 0 of AZD1222 vaccination. The TCR comes from an adult in good health. This CDR3 is CASSGEGGNETQYF. The CDR3 DNA sequence: TGTGCCAGCAGCGGGGAAGGGGGGAATGAGACCCAGTACTTC.